This T cell receptor beta chain originates from a study of shared clonotypes between healthy human individuals (dated by TCRdb to 2020 to 2022). With respect to the entire study: The cohort included three men and a couple of women between 18 and 49 years of age. Per donor, three plates each were used for CD4 naive and CD4 memory, two for CD8 naive, and one for CD8 memory. Blood TCR repertoires of roughly 5 healthy adults were deeply sequenced to estimate repertoire size and the extent of clonotype sharing between individuals. Different laboratories and diverse techniques were used to prepare libraries and sequence TCR repertoires, to increase sequencing depth and limit assay-specific biases. Per donor, leukapheresis produced somewhere between about 0.85 and 10 billion PBMCs.

The investigation overall reported the following: Higher generation probabilities were observed for clonotypes shared by all four sorted-subset donors than for non-shared clonotypes. Incomplete sequencing was indicated by rarefaction of sorted-subset datasets, despite the large sequencing depth. The small number of donors limited the genetic and exposure-history diversity represented. Sampling was limited to blood, and TCR repertoires in tissue likely differ from TCR repertoires in blood. Based on pairwise subsampling, the degree of clonotype sharing among donors was expected to be affected by sequencing depth. Estimated clonotype richness was generally larger for naive than for memory subsets. When a few donors were compared, the shared fraction of clonotypes was about 5% for naive CD4, approximately 3.3% for naive CD8, more than 2% for memory CD4, and 0.4% for memory CD8.

For the CD8 naive samples, CD45RO-negative cells were positively selected for CCR7, yielding a CD45RA+CCR7+ population from which TemRA cells were excluded. The donors were healthy, HIV-negative adults with no recently reported acute infections or vaccinations. Every donor was a Caucasian adult residing in Nashville, Tennessee, USA. After blood collection by leukapheresis, PBMCs were isolated using Ficoll-Histopaque density gradient centrifugation and then cryopreserved in the vapor phase of liquid nitrogen. Analytical flow cytometry was used to check the purity and quantity of each magnetically sorted T cell population. From each sorted fraction, genomic DNA was isolated and quantified by UV absorbance on a Nanodrop 2000c. The germline V and J ends show losses of 5 bases and 3 bases respectively, and no gene match explains 7 bases of the junction. CDR3 length: 16 amino acids, cysteine to phenylalanine. The retained sequence is limited to the CDR3, 48 bases, with the frame set at the first base. Via the germline V gene (reference sequence), CDR1 is LNHDA and CDR2 SQIVND.

About this clone itself: Its antigen is unknown. Base qualities are not recorded, but no much larger clone differs from it by a single base.

TCR CDR3 regions were amplified from genomic DNA by multiplex PCR using the deep immunoSEQ assay. For each cell subset, the extracted genomic DNA was distributed evenly across all wells of several immunoSEQ 96-well plates, and each plate served as one replicate. Each replicate PCR for sorted subsets received around 210 ng genomic DNA, equal to about 29,000 T cell genomes. Purified libraries were quantified with a Qubit 3.0 fluorometer, sized on a Bioanalyzer 2100, and re-quantified with the KAPA Library Quantification kit. Every immunoSEQ 96-well plate was sequenced on a dedicated single-read 150-cycle Illumina NextSeq 550 flow cell. Concerning the study's data processing: Because the immunoSEQ output included only junctional sequences and no quality scores, the filtering could not be the same as the filtering used for full-length reads. To assign V/J genes and CDR3, sequences were annotated against IMGT germline references using PyIR, a Python wrapper for IgBLAST v1.9. Any read was removed if the V/J assignment was weak (E-value above 1e-6), the CDR3 was missing, or the read contained stop codons, out-of-frame junctions, or ambiguous translated residues. A V3J clonotype was defined by an identical inferred V gene, J gene, and CDR3 amino acid sequence. To compute the percentage overlap between repertoires, the number of shared unique clonotypes was divided by the size of the smaller repertoire. RTK rarefaction, the Chao1 estimator, and Recon v2.1 estimates of unobserved clonotypes were used to assess repertoire richness. Generation probabilities were computed with OLGA for all TCRbeta clonotypes obtained by the gDNA method from four donors. Held by TCRdb, this immuneACCESS table contains in-frame sequences only and omits some clones. Under half of the omission traces to an unresolved V gene where checked; the cause of the rest is unknown. The D gene and trimming were derived from the DNA, and the V and J assignments and clone size from that table. For this sample the table gives 1.5 million to 2.5 million clones, of which around 96% were detected only once. Jointly, the top ten make up more than 0.9% of the sample.

The rearranged segments are TRBV19 and TRBJ2-2; TRBD1 fits 9 bases in the junction. What was sequenced was naive CD8+ T cells sorted from blood. Reading the label with the study, this specimen's cell subset or site is: CD45RA+CCR7+. The sequence came from a man aged 18 to 29 in good health. Here is the DNA: TGTGCCAGTAGTGAATACAGGGGGCAGTACACCGGGGAGCTGTTTTTT. It specifies CASSEYRGQYTGELFF.